A single sample gave rise to the 24 T cell receptor beta chains below, sequenced in a study of T-cell reconstitution after alpha-beta-depleted transplantation in children. A TCRbeta library incorporating unique molecular identifiers was prepared. TCRdb used MiXCR to reprocess the PCR reads, holding one entry per CDR3 protein. Among fewer than 250,000 distinct CDR3 sequences listed, approximately 15% were seen once. The material was PBMCs, mostly from graft donor cells, obtained 360 days after TCRalphabeta/CD19-depleted stem cell transplant. The receptors come from a male patient aged 2 to 9 who had a stem cell transplant for acute lymphoblastic leukemia, so the T cells may come from the graft donor.

CDR3: CASSPAGVSEQYF. The DNA for the CDR3 is TGTGCCAGCAGTCCGGCCGGGGTTTCCGAGCAGTACTTC. V gene TRBV6-2 or TRBV6-3 combines with J gene TRBJ2-7, with a possible D match to TRBD2 (5 bases). Trimming pared 5 bases from V and 6 bases from J, leaving 14 bases between. This CDR3 is 13 amino acids long. Germline CDR1 is MNHEY and CDR2 is SVGEGT.

This rearrangement joins TRBV5-1 to TRBJ1-5; D is perhaps TRBD1 (5 bases). The V gene's germline CDR1 is SGHRS and CDR2 YFSETQ. The CDR3 runs to 14 residues. Trimming pared 0 bases from V and 1 base from J, leaving 5 bases between. CDR3 loop: CASSLEGSNQPQHF. For the CDR3, the DNA is TGCGCCAGCAGCTTGGAGGGGAGCAATCAGCCCCAGCATTTT.

The chain has TRBV5-1 and TRBJ2-7; 7 bases agree with TRBD1. Germline lookup yields CDR1 SGHRS and CDR2 YFSETQ. V dropped 3 bases and J dropped 4; count of bases not matched to a gene: 7. This CDR3 has 14 amino acids. The chain's CDR3 is CASSWDYRGYEQYF. In nucleotides, the CDR3 is TGCGCCAGCAGCTGGGATTACAGGGGATACGAGCAGTACTTC.

The chain recombines TRBV5-6 with TRBJ1-5; D is possibly TRBD1 (5 bases). Trimming removed 0 bases at V and 11 bases at J, with 15 bases between. From germline, CDR1 is SGHDT and CDR2 YYEEEE. The CDR3 length is 14 residues. The CDR3 loop is CASSLGRPLGAQHF. The CDR3 DNA sequence: TGTGCCAGCAGCTTGGGTAGGCCCCTGGGGGCCCAGCATTTT.

This clonotype was observed a few times. This chain links TRBV29-1 with TRBJ2-3, with D perhaps matching TRBD2 (6 bases). This CDR3 region has 13 residues. The V end was cut by 2 bases, the J end by 4 bases, with 10 bases between. From germline, CDR1 is SQVTM and CDR2 ANQGSEA. CDR3 region: CSVEMGEADTQYF. As DNA, the CDR3 is TGCAGCGTTGAAATGGGGGAGGCAGATACGCAGTATTTT.

The CDR3 nucleotides are TGTGCCAGCAGCTTGTCCCTAGCGGGGGGCTGGGAGACCCAGTACTTC. It translates to CASSLSLAGGWETQYF. This chain uses TRBV5-6 with TRBJ2-5; 11 nucleotides match TRBD2. Germline V gives CDR1 SGHDT, CDR2 YYEEEE. The CDR3 sequence is 16 residues long. The trim removed 1 base at V and 5 bases at J, leaving 7 bases unmatched. Drawing the rest from reference TRBV5-6 and TRBJ2-5, the complete variable domain is DAGVTQSPTHLIKTRGQQVTLRCSPKSGHDTVSWYQQALGQGPQFIFQYYEEEERQRGNFPDRFSGHQFPNYSSELNVNALLLGDSALYLCASSLSLAGGWETQYFGPGTRLLVL.

The chain links TRBV11-3 to TRBJ2-3, with TRBD1 as a possible D gene (5 bases). V lost 1 base and J lost 5, with 10 bases in between. The CDR3 runs 14 residues. Germline CDR1 is SGHNT and CDR2 is YENEEA. The CDR3 DNA reads as TGTGCCAGCAGCTTAGGACAGCAAAAAGATACGCAGTATTTT. Encoded protein: CASSLGQQKDTQYF.

A remark on this clonotype: The junction departs from germline at one end; a sequencing error may be responsible. The CDR3 DNA follows: TGTGCCAGCAGCGAATTGGGCGGCAAACGTTCGGGGTTTTTT. Amino acids: CASSELGGKRSGFF. The V gene is TRBV11-2, the J gene TRBJ1-1, with unresolved D. The CDR3 consists of 14 residues. From germline, CDR1 is SGHAT and CDR2 FQNNGV. Based on the CDR3 plus reference TRBV11-2 and TRBJ1-1, the full variable domain is EAGVAQSPRYKIIEKRQSVAFWCNPISGHATLYWYQQILGQGPKLLIQFQNNGVVDDSQLPKDRFSAERLKGVDSTLKIQPAKLEDSAVYLCASSELGGKRSGFFGQGTRLTVV.

About this clonotype itself: At one end, the junction sequence differs from germline, possibly due to a read error. The chain employs TRBV9 and TRBJ2-7; 9 nucleotides agree with TRBD1. The CDR3 spans 15 residues. The germline V gene encodes CDR1 SGDLS and CDR2 YYNGEE. CDR3 region: CASSENRGLSNEQYF. CDR3 DNA sequence: TGTGCCAGCAGCGAGAACAGGGGGCTCTCCAACGAGCAGTACTTC.

The rearrangement uses TRBV29-1 and TRBJ2-2; the D is unclear. Germline loops: CDR1 SQVTM, CDR2 ANQGSEA. The CDR3 is made up of 13 amino acids. Trimming took off 4 bases at V and 5 bases at J, with 11 bases between the two ends. CDR3 coding DNA: TGCAGCGTTGTCCTTATCGGGACCGGGGAGCTGTTTTTT. Translating it yields CSVVLIGTGELFF.

This clonotype appeared a few times. In nucleotides, the CDR3 is TGTGCCAGCAGCCGGGGGGGCCCCGCAGATACGCAGTATTTT. It codes for CASSRGGPADTQYF. The chain uses TRBV27 and TRBJ2-3; TRBD2 matches at 8 bases. Germline CDR1 is MNHEY and CDR2 is SMNVEV (reference sequence). This CDR3 spans 14 amino acids. With 6 bases clipped from V and 4 bases from J, the junction kept 6 bases outside the gene matches.

This clonotype was seen only a few times. The chain recombines TRBV11-1 with TRBJ1-5; 8 positions agree with TRBD1. J was trimmed by 2 bases and V by 2 bases; bases with no gene match: 11. This CDR3 has 18 residues. CDR1 SGHAT and CDR2 FQDESV come from the germline V gene (reference sequence). CDR3 coding DNA: TGTGCCAGCAGCTTATGCGTGGCAGGGGGCCGTTGCAATCAGCCCCAGCATTTT. This translates into CASSLCVAGGRCNQPQHF.

The chain joins TRBV6-5 to TRBJ2-5; a weak D match, TRBD2 (7 bases). The CDR3 contains 15 residues. Germline V gene data show CDR1 as MNHEY and CDR2 as SVGAGI. V was pared by 0 bases and J by 5 bases, with 13 bases between. CDR3 in amino acids: CASSYSGGPPETQYF. DNA of the CDR3: TGTGCCAGCAGTTACTCGGGGGGGCCGCCCGAGACCCAGTACTTC.

This clonotype has more than one count but fewer than ten. This sequence joins TRBV27 and TRBJ2-7; possibly TRBD2 for D (6 bases). Germline CDR1 and CDR2: MNHEY and SMNVEV (reference sequence). The CDR3 runs 16 residues. The V end was cut by 5 bases, the J end by 6 bases, with 23 bases between. DNA of the CDR3: TGTGCCAGCAGTACTCTCGCCACTCGACTAGAAGCCGAGCAGTACTTC. This codes for CASSTLATRLEAEQYF.

The chain links TRBV5-1 to TRBJ2-7; unclear D gene. The CDR3 covers 14 residues. Germline assignment: CDR1 SGHRS and CDR2 YFSETQ. The germline V and J ends were trimmed by 2 bases and 6 bases, with 15 bases remaining between them. CDR3 region: CASSLGLDPFEQYF. In DNA form, the CDR3 reads TGCGCCAGCAGCTTAGGGCTAGACCCTTTCGAGCAGTACTTC. The whole variable domain, filled in from reference TRBV5-1 and TRBJ2-7, reads KAGVTQTPRYLIKTRGQQVTLSCSPISGHRSVSWYQQTPGQGLQFLFEYFSETQRNKGNFPGRFSGRQFSNSRSEMNVSTLELGDSALYLCASSLGLDPFEQYFGPGTRLTVT.

The V and J genes are TRBV5-5 and TRBJ2-1; 7 nucleotides align to TRBD1. The CDR3 runs to 15 residues. The ends lost 6 bases at V and 2 bases at J; junction bases unmatched: 8. The germline gives CDR1 SGHKS, CDR2 YYEKEE (reference sequence). The CDR3 reads CASISRDRTYNEQFF. Written as DNA, the CDR3 is TGTGCCAGCATTAGTCGGGACAGAACCTACAATGAGCAGTTCTTC. The whole variable domain, remainder taken from reference TRBV5-5 and TRBJ2-1, is DAGVTQSPTHLIKTRGQQVTLRCSPISGHKSVSWYQQVLGQGPQFIFQYYEKEERGRGNFPDRFSARQFPNYSSELNVNALLLGDSALYLCASISRDRTYNEQFFGPGTRLTVL.

This clonotype showed up just a few times. This rearrangement joins TRBV27 to TRBJ2-1; D could derive from TRBD1 or TRBD2 (7 bases each). The V end lost 2 bases, the J end lost 10 bases, and 27 bases lay between the germline ends. Looked up from germline, CDR1 is MNHEY and CDR2 is SMNVEV (reference sequence). There are 18 residues in the CDR3. The CDR3 is CASSLRQGGWVDDREQFF. As DNA, the CDR3 is TGTGCCAGCAGTTTACGGCAGGGGGGGTGGGTAGACGATCGGGAGCAGTTCTTC.

The chain carries TRBV5-1 and TRBJ2-7; the match to TRBD1 covers 11 bases. CDR3 size: 15 residues. The germline gives CDR1 SGHRS, CDR2 YFSETQ. The V segment lost 0 bases and the J segment 6 bases; nucleotides outside the gene matches: 5. The CDR3 nucleotides read TGCGCCAGCAGCTTGGAGGACAGGGGGCGCTTCGAGCAGTACTTC. Its protein is CASSLEDRGRFEQYF.

This clonotype was recorded only once. The junction differs from germline at one of its ends, possibly a read error. The chain employs TRBV12-3 or TRBV12-4 and TRBJ2-3; D is possibly TRBD1 (5 bases). The CDR3 consists of 16 residues. CDR3 in amino acids: CSSSPQGRPSTDTQYF. Here the CDR3 DNA reads TGTTCCAGCAGTCCCCAGGGCAGACCTAGCACAGATACGCAGTATTTT.

V usage is TRBV20-1 and J usage is TRBJ2-1; possibly TRBD1 or TRBD2 for D (6 bases each). Germline loops: CDR1 DFQATT, CDR2 SNEGSKA (reference sequence). Trimming took 3 bases from V and 4 from J, leaving 19 bases between them. This CDR3 contains 16 residues. As DNA, the CDR3 is TGCAGTGCTAGCCTTTGGGAGGACAGTCAATACAATGAGCAGTTCTTC. As protein: CSASLWEDSQYNEQFF.

V usage is TRBV5-5 and J usage is TRBJ2-3, with 7 bases matching TRBD1. In germline, CDR1 is SGHKS, CDR2 YYEKEE (reference sequence). The length of the CDR3 is 12 residues. The J segment lost 5 bases and the V segment lost 3 bases, leaving 0 bases of the junction unmatched. CDR3 sequence: CASSYRGDTQYF. In nucleotides, the CDR3 is TGTGCCAGCAGCTACAGGGGAGATACGCAGTATTTT. Full variable domain (outside the CDR3, taken from reference TRBV5-5 and TRBJ2-3): DAGVTQSPTHLIKTRGQQVTLRCSPISGHKSVSWYQQVLGQGPQFIFQYYEKEERGRGNFPDRFSARQFPNYSSELNVNALLLGDSALYLCASSYRGDTQYFGPGTRLTVL.

This clonotype was observed a few times. The CDR3: CSVGTLQETQYF. CDR3 DNA: TGCAGCGTTGGTACACTCCAAGAGACCCAGTACTTC. The chain employs TRBV29-1 and TRBJ2-5; D not resolved. Germline values: CDR1 SQVTM, CDR2 ANQGSEA. This CDR3 is 12 amino acids long. Trimming cost V 4 bases and J 1 base, with 7 bases left between them.

This clonotype was found a few times. This chain's CDR3 is CATSDLYLAGDNEQFF. The CDR3 region has the DNA TGTGCCACCAGTGATTTGTATCTAGCGGGGGACAATGAGCAGTTCTTC. The V call is TRBV24-1, the J call TRBJ2-1; 10 bases align to TRBD2. After removal of 0 bases from V and 5 bases from J, the junction contained 3 bases not matched to a gene. Germline assignment: CDR1 KGHDR and CDR2 SFDVKD. CDR3 length: 16 residues.

The V call is TRBV7-2, the J call TRBJ2-7, with D possibly matching TRBD1 (7 bases). The CDR3 extends over 16 amino acids. Germline lookup yields CDR1 SGHTA and CDR2 FQGNSA. V lost 5 bases and J lost 0, with 17 bases in between. The CDR3 loop reads CASSPRDSSASYEQYF. CDR3 sequence (DNA): TGTGCCAGCAGCCCGCGGGACAGTTCCGCCTCCTACGAGCAGTACTTC.